This TCR beta chain was observed in a study of graft-versus-host responses after intestinal transplantation. Worth noting for this clone: Its antigen is unidentified.

Data came from immunoSEQ multiplex PCR; TCRdb stores just in-frame clones and leaves some out. Among approximately 88,000 clones, roughly 88% were seen once, and the ten largest hold roughly 0.099%. The V gene's germline CDR1 is SGHRS and CDR2 YFSETQ. After removal of 5 bases from V and 6 bases from J, the junction contained 9 bases not matched to a gene. The CDR3 extends over 15 amino acids. The chain has TRBV5-1 and TRBJ2-7; 12 nucleotides align to TRBD2. This sample comprised unstimulated CD4+ T cells sorted from spleen or lymph node cells, obtained before intestinal transplant. This TCR was recovered from a human donor who received an intestinal transplant. The CDR3 DNA reads TGCGCCAGCAGGGGATCTAGCGGGGGGGCCGGCGAGCAGTACTTC. Amino acids: CASRGSSGGAGEQYF.